This T cell receptor (beta chain) was observed in a study of control samples from healthy donors and cancer patients. Profiled with immunoSEQ multiplex PCR; TCRdb holds only in-frame clones, not every one. The data contain about 110,000 clones, about four fifths of them singletons. This CDR3 has 11 amino acids. Germline CDR1 and CDR2: KGHDR and SFDVKD. V shed 3 bases and J shed 10 bases, with 5 bases lying between them. The chain combines TRBV24-1 with TRBJ2-2; D gene ambiguous. The clonotype comes from a woman aged 45-65 years in good health. Input material: blood. Here the CDR3 DNA reads TGTGCCACCAGTGATGAGAAGGAGCTGTTTTTT. Its protein is CATSDEKELFF.